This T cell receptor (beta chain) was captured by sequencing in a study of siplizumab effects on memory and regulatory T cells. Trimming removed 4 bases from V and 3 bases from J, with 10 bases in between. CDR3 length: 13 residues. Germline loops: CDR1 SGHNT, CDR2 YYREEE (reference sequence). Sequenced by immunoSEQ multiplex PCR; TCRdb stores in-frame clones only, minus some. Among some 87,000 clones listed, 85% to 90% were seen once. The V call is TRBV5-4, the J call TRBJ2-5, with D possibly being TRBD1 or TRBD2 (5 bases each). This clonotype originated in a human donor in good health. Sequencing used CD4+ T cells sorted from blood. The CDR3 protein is CASSTGTEETQYF. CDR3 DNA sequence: TGTGCCAGCAGCACCGGGACGGAAGAGACCCAGTACTTC.